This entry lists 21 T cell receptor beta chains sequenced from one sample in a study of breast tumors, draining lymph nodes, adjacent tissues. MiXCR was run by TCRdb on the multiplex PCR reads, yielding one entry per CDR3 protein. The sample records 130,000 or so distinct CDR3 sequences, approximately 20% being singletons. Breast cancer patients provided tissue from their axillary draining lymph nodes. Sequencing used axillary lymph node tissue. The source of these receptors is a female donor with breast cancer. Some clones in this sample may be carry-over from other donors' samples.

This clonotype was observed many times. The CDR3: CASSSGLVYNEQFF. The CDR3 bases are TGTGCCAGCAGTTCAGGATTGGTCTACAATGAGCAGTTCTTC. The rearrangement links TRBV6-2 or TRBV6-3 to TRBJ2-1; D not certain. V lost 4 bases to trimming and J lost 3 bases, with 10 bases between them. The germline gives CDR1 MNHEY, CDR2 SVGEGT. This CDR3 contains 14 residues.

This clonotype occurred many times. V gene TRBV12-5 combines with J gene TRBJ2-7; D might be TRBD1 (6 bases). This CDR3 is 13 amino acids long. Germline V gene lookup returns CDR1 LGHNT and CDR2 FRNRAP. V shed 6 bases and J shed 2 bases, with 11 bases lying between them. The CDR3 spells CASGGQYTYEQYF. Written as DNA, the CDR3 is TGTGCTAGTGGCGGACAGTATACCTACGAGCAGTACTTC.

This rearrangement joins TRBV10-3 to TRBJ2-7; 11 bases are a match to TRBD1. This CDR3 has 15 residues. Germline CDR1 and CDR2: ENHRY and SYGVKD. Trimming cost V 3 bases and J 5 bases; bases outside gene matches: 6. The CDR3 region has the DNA TGTGCCATCAGTGAACCGGACAGGGGGCGCGACGAGCAGTACTTC. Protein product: CAISEPDRGRDEQYF.

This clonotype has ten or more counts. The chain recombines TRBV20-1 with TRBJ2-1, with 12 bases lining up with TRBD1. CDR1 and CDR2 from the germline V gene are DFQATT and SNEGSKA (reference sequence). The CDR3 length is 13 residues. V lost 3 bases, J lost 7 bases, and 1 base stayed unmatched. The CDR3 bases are TGCAGTGCTAGGGGACAGGGGGCGAATGAGCAGTTCTTC. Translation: CSARGQGANEQFF.

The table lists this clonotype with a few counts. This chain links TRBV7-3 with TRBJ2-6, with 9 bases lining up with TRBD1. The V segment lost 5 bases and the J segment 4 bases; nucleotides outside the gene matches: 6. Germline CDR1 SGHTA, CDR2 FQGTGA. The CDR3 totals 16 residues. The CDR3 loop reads CASSADRGAGANVLTF. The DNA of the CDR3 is TGTGCCAGCAGCGCCGACAGGGGGGCAGGGGCCAACGTCCTGACTTTC.

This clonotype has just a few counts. The CDR3 sequence is CASSRTLRDGYTGELFF. The CDR3, as DNA: TGCGCCAGCAGCCGAACACTCCGGGACGGCTACACCGGGGAGCTGTTTTTT. The chain combines TRBV4-3 with TRBJ2-2; TRBD1 or TRBD2 may be the D gene (5 bases each). Trimming stripped 4 bases from V and 3 bases from J, with 18 bases between. The CDR3 loop spans 17 amino acids. Germline lookup yields CDR1 LGHNA and CDR2 YSLEER.

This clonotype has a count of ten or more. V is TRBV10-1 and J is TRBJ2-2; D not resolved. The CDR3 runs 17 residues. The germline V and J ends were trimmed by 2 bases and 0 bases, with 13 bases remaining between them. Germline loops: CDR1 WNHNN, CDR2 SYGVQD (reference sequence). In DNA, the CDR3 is TGCGCCAGCAGTGAGCCTATAAAAAGCCCGAACACCGGGGAGCTGTTTTTT. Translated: CASSEPIKSPNTGELFF.

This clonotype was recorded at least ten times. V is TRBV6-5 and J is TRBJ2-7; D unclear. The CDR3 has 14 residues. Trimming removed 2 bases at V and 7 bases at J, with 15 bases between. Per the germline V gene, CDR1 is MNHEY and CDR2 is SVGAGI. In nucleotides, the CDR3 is TGTGCCAGCAGTTACGATCCTAGTCTGGGGGAGCAGTACTTC. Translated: CASSYDPSLGEQYF.

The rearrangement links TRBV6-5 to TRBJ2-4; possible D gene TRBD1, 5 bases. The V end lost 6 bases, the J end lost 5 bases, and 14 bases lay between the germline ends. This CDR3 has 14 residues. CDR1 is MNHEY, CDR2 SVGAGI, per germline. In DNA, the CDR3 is TGTGCCAGCAGACCCGACAGTAACCAAAACATTCAGTACTTC. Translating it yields CASRPDSNQNIQYF.

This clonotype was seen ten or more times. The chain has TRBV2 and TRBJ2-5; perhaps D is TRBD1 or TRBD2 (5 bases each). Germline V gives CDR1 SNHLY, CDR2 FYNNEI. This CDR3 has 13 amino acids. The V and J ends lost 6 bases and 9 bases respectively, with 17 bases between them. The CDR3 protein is CASSVDNLGAQYF. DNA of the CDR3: TGTGCCAGCAGCGTCGACAACTTGGGGGCCCAGTACTTC.

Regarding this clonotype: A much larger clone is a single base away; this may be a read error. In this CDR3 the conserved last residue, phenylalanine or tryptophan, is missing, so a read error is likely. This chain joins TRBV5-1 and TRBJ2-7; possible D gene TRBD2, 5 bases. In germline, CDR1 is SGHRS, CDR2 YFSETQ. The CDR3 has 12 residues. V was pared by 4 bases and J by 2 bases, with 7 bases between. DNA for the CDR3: TGCGCCAGCAGCACCGGGACCTACGAGCAGTACCTC. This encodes CASSTGTYEQYL.

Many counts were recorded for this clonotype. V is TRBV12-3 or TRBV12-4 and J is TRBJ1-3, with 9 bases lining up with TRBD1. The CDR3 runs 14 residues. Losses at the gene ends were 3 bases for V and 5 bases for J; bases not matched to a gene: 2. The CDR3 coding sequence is TGTGCCAGCAGTTTCGGGACAGGGAGAAACACCATATATTTT. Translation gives CASSFGTGRNTIYF.

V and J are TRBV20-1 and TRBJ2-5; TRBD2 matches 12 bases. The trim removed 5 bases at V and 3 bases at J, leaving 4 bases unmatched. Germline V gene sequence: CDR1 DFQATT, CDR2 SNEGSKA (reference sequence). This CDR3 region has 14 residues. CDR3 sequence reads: CSAPRLAGEETQYF. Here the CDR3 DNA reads TGCAGTGCTCCTAGACTAGCGGGAGAAGAGACCCAGTACTTC.

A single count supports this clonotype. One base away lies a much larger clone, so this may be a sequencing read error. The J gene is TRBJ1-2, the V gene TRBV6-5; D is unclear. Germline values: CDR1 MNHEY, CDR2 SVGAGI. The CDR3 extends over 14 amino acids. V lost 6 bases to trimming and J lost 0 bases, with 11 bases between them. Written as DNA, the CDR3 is TGTGCCAGCAGGGAGACGGCTTCTAACTATGGCTACACCTTC. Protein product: CASRETASNYGYTF.

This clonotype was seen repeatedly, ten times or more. CDR3 DNA: TGCAGTGCTAGAGATCCGAAAGGACAGGGCTCCGAGCAGTACTTC. Its translation is CSARDPKGQGSEQYF. The chain is built from TRBV20-1 and TRBJ2-7; TRBD1 matches at 8 bases. In germline, CDR1 is DFQATT, CDR2 SNEGSKA (reference sequence). The CDR3 is 15 amino acids. V lost 0 bases and J lost 6; bases outside the gene matches: 10.

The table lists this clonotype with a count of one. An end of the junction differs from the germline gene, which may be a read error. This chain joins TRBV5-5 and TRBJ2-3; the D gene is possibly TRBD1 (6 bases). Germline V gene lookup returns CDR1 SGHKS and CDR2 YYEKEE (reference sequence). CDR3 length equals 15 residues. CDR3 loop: CASRPNRVLTDTQCF. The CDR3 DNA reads TGTGCCAGCAGGCCCAACAGGGTCCTCACAGATACGCAGTGTTTT.

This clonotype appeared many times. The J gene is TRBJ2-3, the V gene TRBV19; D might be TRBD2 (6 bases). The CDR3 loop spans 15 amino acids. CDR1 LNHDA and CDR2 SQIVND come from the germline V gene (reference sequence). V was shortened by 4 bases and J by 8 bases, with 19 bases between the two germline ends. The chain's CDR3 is CASSSRSGSGGTQYF. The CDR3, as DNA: TGTGCCAGTAGTAGCCGAAGCGGGTCAGGTGGTACGCAGTATTTT.

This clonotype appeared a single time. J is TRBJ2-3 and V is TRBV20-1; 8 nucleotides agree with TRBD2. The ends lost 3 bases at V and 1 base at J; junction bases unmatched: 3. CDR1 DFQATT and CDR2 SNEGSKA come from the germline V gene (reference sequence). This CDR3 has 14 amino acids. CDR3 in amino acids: CSASSGGGTDTQYF. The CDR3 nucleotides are TGCAGTGCTAGTTCGGGGGGGGGCACAGATACGCAGTATTTT.

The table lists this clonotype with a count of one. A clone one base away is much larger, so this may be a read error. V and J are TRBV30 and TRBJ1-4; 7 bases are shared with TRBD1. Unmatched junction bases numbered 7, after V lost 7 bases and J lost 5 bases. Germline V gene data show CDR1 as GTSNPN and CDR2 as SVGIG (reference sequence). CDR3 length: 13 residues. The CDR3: CALTGRLNEKLFF. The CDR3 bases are TGTGCCTTGACAGGGCGTCTCAATGAAAAACTGTTTTTT.

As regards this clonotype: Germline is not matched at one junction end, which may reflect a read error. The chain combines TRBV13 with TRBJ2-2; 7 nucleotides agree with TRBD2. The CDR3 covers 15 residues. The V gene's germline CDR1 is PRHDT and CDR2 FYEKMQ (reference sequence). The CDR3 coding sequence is TGTGCCAGCAGCGTTGGTAGCGGGTATACCGGGGAGCTGTCTTTT. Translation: CASSVGSGYTGELSF.

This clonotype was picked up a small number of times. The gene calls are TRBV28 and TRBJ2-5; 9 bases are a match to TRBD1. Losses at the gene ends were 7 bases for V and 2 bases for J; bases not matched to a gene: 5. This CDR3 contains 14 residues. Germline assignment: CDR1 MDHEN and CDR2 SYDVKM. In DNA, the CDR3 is TGTGCCAGCACTGGGACAGGGTGGCAAGAGACCCAGTACTTC. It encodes CASTGTGWQETQYF. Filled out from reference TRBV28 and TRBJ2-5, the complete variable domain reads DVKVTQSSRYLVKRTGEKVFLECVQDMDHENMFWYRQDPGLGLRLIYFSYDVKMKEKGDIPEGYSVSREKKERFSLILESASTNQTSMYLCASTGTGWQETQYFGPGTRLLVL.